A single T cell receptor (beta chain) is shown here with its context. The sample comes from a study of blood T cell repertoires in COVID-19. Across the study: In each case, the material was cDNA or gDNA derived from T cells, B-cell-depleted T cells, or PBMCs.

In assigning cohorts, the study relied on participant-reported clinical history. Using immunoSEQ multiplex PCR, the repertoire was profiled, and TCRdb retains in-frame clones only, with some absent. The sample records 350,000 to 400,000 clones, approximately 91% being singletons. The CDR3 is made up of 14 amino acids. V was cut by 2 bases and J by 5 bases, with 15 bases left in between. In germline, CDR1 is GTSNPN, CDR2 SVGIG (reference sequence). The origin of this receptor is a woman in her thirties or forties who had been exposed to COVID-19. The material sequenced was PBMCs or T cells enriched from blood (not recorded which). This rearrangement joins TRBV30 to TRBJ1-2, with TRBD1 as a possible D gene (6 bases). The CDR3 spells CAWSIRGGPYGYTF. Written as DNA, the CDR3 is TGTGCCTGGAGTATCCGGGGGGGGCCATATGGCTACACCTTC.